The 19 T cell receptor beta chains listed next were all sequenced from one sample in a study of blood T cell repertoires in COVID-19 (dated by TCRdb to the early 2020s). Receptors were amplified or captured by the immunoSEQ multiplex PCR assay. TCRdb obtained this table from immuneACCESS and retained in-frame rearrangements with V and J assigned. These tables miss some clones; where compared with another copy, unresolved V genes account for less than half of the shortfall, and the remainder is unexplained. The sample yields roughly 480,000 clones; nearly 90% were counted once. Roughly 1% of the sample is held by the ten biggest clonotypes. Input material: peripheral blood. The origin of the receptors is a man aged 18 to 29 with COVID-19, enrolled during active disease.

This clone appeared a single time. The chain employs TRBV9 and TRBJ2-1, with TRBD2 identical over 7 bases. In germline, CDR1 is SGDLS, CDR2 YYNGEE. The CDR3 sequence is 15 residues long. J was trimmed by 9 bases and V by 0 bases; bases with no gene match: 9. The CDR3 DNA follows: TGTGCCAGCAGCGTAGTCGGTGGGAGGGCCACTGAGCAGTTCTTC. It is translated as CASSVVGGRATEQFF.

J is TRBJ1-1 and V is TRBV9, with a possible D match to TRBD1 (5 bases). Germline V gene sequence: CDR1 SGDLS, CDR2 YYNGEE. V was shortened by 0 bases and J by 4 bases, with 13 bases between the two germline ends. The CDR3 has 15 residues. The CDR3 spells CASSVDPGQGTEAFF. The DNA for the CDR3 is TGTGCCAGCAGCGTAGATCCAGGGCAGGGCACTGAAGCTTTCTTT.

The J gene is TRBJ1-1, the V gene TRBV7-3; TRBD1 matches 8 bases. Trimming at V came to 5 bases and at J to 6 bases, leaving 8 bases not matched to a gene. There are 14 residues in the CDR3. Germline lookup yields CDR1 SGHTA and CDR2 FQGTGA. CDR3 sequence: CASSQDRAGSEAFF. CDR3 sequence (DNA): TGTGCCAGCAGCCAGGACAGGGCGGGGTCTGAAGCTTTCTTT.

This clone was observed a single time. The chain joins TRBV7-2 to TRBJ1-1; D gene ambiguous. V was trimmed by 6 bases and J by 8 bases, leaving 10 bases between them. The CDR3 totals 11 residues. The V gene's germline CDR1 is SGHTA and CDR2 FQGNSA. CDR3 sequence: CASRIALEAFF. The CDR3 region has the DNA TGTGCCAGCAGAATCGCCCTAGAAGCTTTCTTT.

CDR3 sequence: CASSLGGRTMNTEAFF. The CDR3, as DNA: TGTGCCAGCAGCTTGGGGGGGCGCACCATGAACACTGAAGCTTTCTTT. J is TRBJ1-1 and V is TRBV5-4; maybe TRBD1 (6 bases). Germline values: CDR1 SGHNT, CDR2 YYREEE (reference sequence). The CDR3 extends over 16 amino acids. Trimming cost V 0 bases and J 0 bases, with 12 bases left between them.

The CDR3 sequence: CASSYSKGDYNEQFF. The DNA of the CDR3 is TGTGCCAGCAGTTACTCTAAGGGGGACTACAATGAGCAGTTCTTC. The gene calls are TRBV6-5 and TRBJ2-1, with D perhaps matching TRBD1 (6 bases). This CDR3 is built from 15 residues. Trimming removed 0 bases at V and 3 bases at J, with 9 bases between. Germline CDR1 reads MNHEY; CDR2 reads SVGAGI.

Here the CDR3 reads CASSDQAGTNEKLFF. The CDR3 bases are TGTGCCAGTAGTGACCAAGCAGGCACTAATGAAAAACTGTTTTTT. The rearrangement links TRBV19 to TRBJ1-4; D gene uncertain. The germline V gene encodes CDR1 LNHDA and CDR2 SQIVND (reference sequence). This CDR3 comprises 15 residues. Trimming took off 5 bases at V and 2 bases at J, with 12 bases between the two ends.

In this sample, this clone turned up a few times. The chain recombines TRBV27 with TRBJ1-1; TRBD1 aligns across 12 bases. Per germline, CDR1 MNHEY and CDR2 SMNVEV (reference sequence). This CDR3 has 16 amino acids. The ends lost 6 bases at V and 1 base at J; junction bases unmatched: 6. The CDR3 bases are TGTGCCAGCAGGGGACAGGGGGCGGACAAGAACACTGAAGCTTTCTTT. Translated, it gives CASRGQGADKNTEAFF.

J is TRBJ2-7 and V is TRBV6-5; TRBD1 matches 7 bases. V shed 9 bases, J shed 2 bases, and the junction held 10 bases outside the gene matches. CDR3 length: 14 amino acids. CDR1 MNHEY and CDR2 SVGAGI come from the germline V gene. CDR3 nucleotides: TGTGCCAGTTCGCTACAGGGGACCACCTACGAGCAGTACTTC. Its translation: CASSLQGTTYEQYF.

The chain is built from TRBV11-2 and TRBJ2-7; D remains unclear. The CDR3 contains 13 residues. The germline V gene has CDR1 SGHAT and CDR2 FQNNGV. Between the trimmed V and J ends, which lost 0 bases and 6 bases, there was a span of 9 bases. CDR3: CASSLDVRAEQYF. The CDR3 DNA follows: TGTGCCAGCAGCTTAGACGTACGCGCCGAGCAGTACTTC.

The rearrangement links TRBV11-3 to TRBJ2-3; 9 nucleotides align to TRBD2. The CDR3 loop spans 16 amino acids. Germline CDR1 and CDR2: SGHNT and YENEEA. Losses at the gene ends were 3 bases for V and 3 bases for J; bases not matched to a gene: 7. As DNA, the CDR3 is TGTGCCAGCAGCTTCGGTAGCGGGAGTTATACAGATACGCAGTATTTT. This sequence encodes CASSFGSGSYTDTQYF.

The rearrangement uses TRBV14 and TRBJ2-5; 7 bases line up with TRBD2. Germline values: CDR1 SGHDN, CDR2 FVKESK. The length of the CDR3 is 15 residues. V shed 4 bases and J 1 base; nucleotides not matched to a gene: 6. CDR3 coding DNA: TGTGCCAGCAGCCTACGGGGGGAACGCCAAGAGACCCAGTACTTC. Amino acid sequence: CASSLRGERQETQYF.

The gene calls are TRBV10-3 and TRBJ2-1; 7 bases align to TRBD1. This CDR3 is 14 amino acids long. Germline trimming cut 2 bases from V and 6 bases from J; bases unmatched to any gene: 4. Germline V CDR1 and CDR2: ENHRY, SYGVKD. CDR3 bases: TGTGCCATCAGTGAGCACGACAGGGTCAATGAGCAGTTCTTC. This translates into CAISEHDRVNEQFF.

CDR3 sequence (DNA): TGTGCCAGCAGCTACAGGACAGGGATGAACACTGAAGCTTTCTTT. This gives the protein CASSYRTGMNTEAFF. This chain uses TRBV7-9 with TRBJ1-1, with 8 nucleotides matching TRBD1. The CDR3 has 15 residues. The germline CDR1 and CDR2 sequences are SEHNR and FQNEAQ (reference sequence). The V and J ends lost 4 bases and 0 bases, in that order; junction bases with no gene match: 4. The full variable domain, its missing parts supplied by reference TRBV7-9 and TRBJ1-1, is DTGVSQNPRHKITKRGQNVTFRCDPISEHNRLYWYRQTLGQGPEFLTYFQNEAQLEKSRLLSDRFSAERPKGSFSTLEIQRTEQGDSAMYLCASSYRTGMNTEAFFGQGTRLTVV.

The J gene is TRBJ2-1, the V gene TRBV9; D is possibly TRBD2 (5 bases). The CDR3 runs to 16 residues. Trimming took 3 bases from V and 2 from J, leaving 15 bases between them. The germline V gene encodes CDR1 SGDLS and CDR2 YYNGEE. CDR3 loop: CASSAPVLATYNEQFF. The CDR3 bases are TGTGCCAGCAGCGCCCCGGTTCTAGCTACCTACAATGAGCAGTTCTTC. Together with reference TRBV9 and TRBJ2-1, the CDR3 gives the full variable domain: DSGVTQTPKHLITATGQRVTLRCSPRSGDLSVYWYQQSLDQGLQFLIQYYNGEERAKGNILERFSAQQFPDLHSELNLSSLELGDSALYFCASSAPVLATYNEQFFGPGTRLTVL.

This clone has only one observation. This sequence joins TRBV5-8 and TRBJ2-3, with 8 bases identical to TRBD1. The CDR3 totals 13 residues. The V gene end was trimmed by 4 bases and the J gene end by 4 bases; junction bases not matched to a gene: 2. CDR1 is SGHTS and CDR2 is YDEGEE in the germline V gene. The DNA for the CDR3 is TGTGCCAGCAGCCAGACAGGGGCAGATACGCAGTATTTT. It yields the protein CASSQTGADTQYF.

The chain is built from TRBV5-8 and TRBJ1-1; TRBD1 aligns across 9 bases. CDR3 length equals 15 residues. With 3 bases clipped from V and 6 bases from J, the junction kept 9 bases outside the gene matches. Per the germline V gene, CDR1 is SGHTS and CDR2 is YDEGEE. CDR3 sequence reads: CASSSEGQGWPEAFF. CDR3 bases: TGTGCCAGCAGCTCGGAGGGACAGGGTTGGCCTGAAGCTTTCTTT.

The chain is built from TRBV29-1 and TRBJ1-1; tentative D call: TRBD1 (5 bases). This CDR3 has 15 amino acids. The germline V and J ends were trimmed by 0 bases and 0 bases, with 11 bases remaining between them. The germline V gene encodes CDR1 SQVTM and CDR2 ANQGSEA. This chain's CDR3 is CSVEDMTVMNTEAFF. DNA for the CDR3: TGCAGCGTTGAAGATATGACAGTCATGAACACTGAAGCTTTCTTT.

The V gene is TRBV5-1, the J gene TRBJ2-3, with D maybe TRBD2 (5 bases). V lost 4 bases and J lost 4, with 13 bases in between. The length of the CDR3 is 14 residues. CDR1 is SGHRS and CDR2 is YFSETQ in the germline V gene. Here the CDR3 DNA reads TGCGCCAGCAGCCTGGGGAGTAGATCAGATACGCAGTATTTT. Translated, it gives CASSLGSRSDTQYF. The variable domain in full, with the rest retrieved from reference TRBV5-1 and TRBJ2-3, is KAGVTQTPRYLIKTRGQQVTLSCSPISGHRSVSWYQQTPGQGLQFLFEYFSETQRNKGNFPGRFSGRQFSNSRSEMNVSTLELGDSALYLCASSLGSRSDTQYFGPGTRLTVL.